The 8 T cell receptor beta chains presented below share a single source sample, sequenced in a study of blood T cell repertoires in COVID-19. Using immunoSEQ multiplex PCR, the repertoire was profiled, and TCRdb retains in-frame clones only, with some absent. The repertoire holds under 250,000 clones, with more than 75% as singletons. The sample was PBMCs or T cells enriched from blood (not recorded which). All receptors derive from a young man with acute COVID-19.

The chain recombines TRBV2 with TRBJ2-1; 8 bases match TRBD1. V shed 9 bases and J 0 bases; nucleotides not matched to a gene: 1. This CDR3 spans 13 amino acids. Germline V CDR1 and CDR2: SNHLY, FYNNEI. The CDR3 sequence is CARGQGSYNEQFF. In DNA, the CDR3 is TGTGCCAGAGGACAGGGCTCCTACAATGAGCAGTTCTTC.

This clone occurred once. This chain uses TRBV7-2 with TRBJ1-2; D not resolved. The CDR3 runs 12 residues. Germline loops: CDR1 SGHTA, CDR2 FQGNSA. V gave up 5 bases and J gave up 8 bases, with 12 bases separating them. The CDR3 DNA is TGTGCCAGCAGCCCACAACTAGGCGGCTACACCTTC. As protein: CASSPQLGGYTF.

The CDR3, as DNA: TGTGCCAGCAGTGGACACGACGGACTAGCGGGGCAAGAGACCCAGTACTTC. Translating gives CASSGHDGLAGQETQYF. V is TRBV2 and J is TRBJ2-5; TRBD2 matches 12 bases. With V trimmed by 4 bases and J by 2 bases, 8 bases remained unmatched. Germline V gene sequence: CDR1 SNHLY, CDR2 FYNNEI. The CDR3 totals 17 residues.

As DNA, the CDR3 is TGTGCCGCCTCCGGGACAGGGGTAGGTGGCAATCAGCCCCAGCATTTT. It encodes CAASGTGVGGNQPQHF. The V and J genes are TRBV28 and TRBJ1-5; TRBD1 matches at 10 bases. The CDR3 spans 16 residues. J gave up 2 bases and V 11 bases, and 12 bases lay outside the gene matches. From germline, CDR1 is MDHEN and CDR2 SYDVKM.

The gene calls are TRBV7-2 and TRBJ2-7; 12 nucleotides agree with TRBD2. The ends lost 5 bases at V and 3 bases at J; junction bases unmatched: 5. This CDR3 is built from 15 residues. From germline, CDR1 is SGHTA and CDR2 FQGNSA. The CDR3 here is CASSATSGGIYEQYF. For the CDR3, the DNA is TGTGCCAGCAGCGCGACTAGCGGGGGTATCTACGAGCAGTACTTC.

The CDR3: CASREQGYAGELFF. The DNA of the CDR3 is TGTGCCAGCAGGGAACAGGGGTACGCCGGGGAGCTGTTTTTT. The rearrangement links TRBV2 to TRBJ2-2, with 7 bases matching TRBD1. This CDR3 is 14 amino acids long. Germline V lookup: CDR1 SNHLY, CDR2 FYNNEI. V trimming: 6 bases; J trimming: 6 bases; junction bases outside the gene matches: 7.

V is TRBV12-3 or TRBV12-4 and J is TRBJ1-2; a weak D match, TRBD1 (5 bases). The CDR3 covers 12 residues. V was clipped by 0 bases and J by 8 bases, with 7 bases between them. Here the CDR3 reads CASSLARVGYTF. DNA for the CDR3: TGTGCCAGCAGTTTAGCCAGGGTGGGCTACACCTTC.

The V and J genes are TRBV24-1 and TRBJ2-3; D remains ambiguous. The CDR3 totals 14 residues. V was clipped by 3 bases and J by 6 bases, with 12 bases between them. The germline gives CDR1 KGHDR, CDR2 SFDVKD. The CDR3 sequence is CATSDALLMDTQYF. The CDR3 bases are TGTGCCACCAGTGATGCACTGTTAATGGATACGCAGTATTTT.